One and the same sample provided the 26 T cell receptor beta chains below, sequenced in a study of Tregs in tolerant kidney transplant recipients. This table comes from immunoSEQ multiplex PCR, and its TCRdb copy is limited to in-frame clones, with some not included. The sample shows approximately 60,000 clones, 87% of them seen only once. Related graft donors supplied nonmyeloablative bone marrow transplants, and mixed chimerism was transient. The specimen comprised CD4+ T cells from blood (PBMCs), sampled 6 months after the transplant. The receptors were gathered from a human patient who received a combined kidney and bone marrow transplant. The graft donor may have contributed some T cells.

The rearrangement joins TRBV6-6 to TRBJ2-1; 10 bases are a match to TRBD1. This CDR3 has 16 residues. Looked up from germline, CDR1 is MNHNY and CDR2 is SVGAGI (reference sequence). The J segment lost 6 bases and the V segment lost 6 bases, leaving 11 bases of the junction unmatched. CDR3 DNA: TGTGCCAGCAGAACCGGGACAGGGGATAGGAGCAATGAGCAGTTCTTC. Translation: CASRTGTGDRSNEQFF.

CDR3 protein: CASSGSRDRQYEQYF. CDR3 DNA sequence: TGTGCCAGCAGTGGTAGCCGGGACAGACAGTACGAGCAGTACTTC. This chain connects TRBV27 to TRBJ2-7, with 7 bases aligning to TRBD1. The junction had 11 bases not matched to a gene; V was cut back by 5 bases and J by 4 bases. CDR1 is MNHEY and CDR2 is SMNVEV in the germline V gene (reference sequence). The CDR3 contains 15 residues.

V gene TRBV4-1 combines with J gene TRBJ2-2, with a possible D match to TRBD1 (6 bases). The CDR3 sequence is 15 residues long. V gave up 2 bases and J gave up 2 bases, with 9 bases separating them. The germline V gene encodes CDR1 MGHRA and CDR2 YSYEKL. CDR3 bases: TGCGCCAGCAGCCAACCGGACAGAAACACCGGGGAGCTGTTTTTT. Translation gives CASSQPDRNTGELFF.

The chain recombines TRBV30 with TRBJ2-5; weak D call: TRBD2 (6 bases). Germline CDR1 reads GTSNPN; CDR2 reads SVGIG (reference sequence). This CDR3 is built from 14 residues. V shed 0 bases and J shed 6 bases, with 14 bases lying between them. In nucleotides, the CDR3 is TGTGCCTGGAGTGTTTGGAGGGCCGGAAAGACCCAGTACTTC. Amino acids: CAWSVWRAGKTQYF.

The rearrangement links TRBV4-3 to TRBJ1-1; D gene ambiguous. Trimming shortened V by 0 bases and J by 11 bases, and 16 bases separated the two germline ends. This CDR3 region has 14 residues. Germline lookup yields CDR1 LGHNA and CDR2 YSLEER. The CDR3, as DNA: TGCGCCAGCAGCCAAGAGGATGGGAGTTCCGCCGCTTTCTTT. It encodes CASSQEDGSSAAFF.

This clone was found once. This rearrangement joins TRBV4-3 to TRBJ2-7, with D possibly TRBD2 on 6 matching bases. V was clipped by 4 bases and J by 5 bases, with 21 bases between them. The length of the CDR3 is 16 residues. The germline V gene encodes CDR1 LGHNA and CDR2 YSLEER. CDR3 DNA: TGCGCCAGCAGCCGGGGGGTAGGCAGGGTAAATCACGAGCAGTACTTC. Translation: CASSRGVGRVNHEQYF.

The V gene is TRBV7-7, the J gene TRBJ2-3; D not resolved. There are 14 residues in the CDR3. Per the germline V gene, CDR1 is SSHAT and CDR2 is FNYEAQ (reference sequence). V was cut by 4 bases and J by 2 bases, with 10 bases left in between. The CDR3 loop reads CASSSSEYTDTQYF. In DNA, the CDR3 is TGTGCCAGCAGCTCGTCCGAGTACACAGATACGCAGTATTTT.

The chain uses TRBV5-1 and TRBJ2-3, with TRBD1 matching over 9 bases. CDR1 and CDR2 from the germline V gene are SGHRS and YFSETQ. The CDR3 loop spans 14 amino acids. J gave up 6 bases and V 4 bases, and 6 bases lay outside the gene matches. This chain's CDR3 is CASSPGQGSDTQYF. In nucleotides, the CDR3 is TGCGCCAGCAGCCCGGGACAGGGCTCCGATACGCAGTATTTT.

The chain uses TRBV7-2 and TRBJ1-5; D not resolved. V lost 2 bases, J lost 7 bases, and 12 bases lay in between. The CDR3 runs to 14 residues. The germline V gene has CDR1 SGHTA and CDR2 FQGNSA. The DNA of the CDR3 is TGTGCCAGCAGCTTACAGGAGGGAAGGCAGCCCCAGCATTTT. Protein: CASSLQEGRQPQHF.

The CDR3 spells CASSIVQGRTDTQYF. DNA for the CDR3: TGTGCCAGTAGTATAGTGCAGGGTAGGACAGATACGCAGTATTTT. The chain combines TRBV19 with TRBJ2-3, with D perhaps matching TRBD1 (5 bases). From germline, CDR1 is LNHDA and CDR2 SQIVND (reference sequence). V was trimmed by 1 base and J by 3 bases, leaving 11 bases between them. The CDR3 covers 15 residues.

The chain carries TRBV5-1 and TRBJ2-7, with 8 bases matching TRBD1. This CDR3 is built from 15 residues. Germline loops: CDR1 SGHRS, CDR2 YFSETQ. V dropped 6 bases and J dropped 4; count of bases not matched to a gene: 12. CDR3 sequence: CASTRGTGSGYEQYF. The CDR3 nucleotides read TGCGCCAGCACCAGAGGGACAGGCTCGGGATACGAGCAGTACTTC.

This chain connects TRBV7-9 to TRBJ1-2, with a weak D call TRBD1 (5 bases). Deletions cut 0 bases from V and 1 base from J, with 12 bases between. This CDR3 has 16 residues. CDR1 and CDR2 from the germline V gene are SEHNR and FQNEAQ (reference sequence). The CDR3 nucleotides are TGTGCCAGCAGCTTAGCGGCAGGGCAGATTAACTATGGCTACACCTTC. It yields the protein CASSLAAGQINYGYTF.

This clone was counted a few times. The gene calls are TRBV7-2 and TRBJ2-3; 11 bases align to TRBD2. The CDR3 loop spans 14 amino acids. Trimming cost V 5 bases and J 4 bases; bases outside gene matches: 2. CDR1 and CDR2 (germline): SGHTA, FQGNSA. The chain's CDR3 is CASSISGGADTQYF. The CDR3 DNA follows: TGTGCCAGCAGCATTAGCGGGGGGGCAGATACGCAGTATTTT.

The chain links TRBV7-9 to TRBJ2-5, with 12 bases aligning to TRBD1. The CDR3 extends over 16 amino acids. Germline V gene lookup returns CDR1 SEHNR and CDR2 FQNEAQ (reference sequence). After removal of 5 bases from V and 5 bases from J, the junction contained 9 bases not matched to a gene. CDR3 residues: CASSRTGTGGAETQYF. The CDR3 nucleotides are TGTGCCAGCAGCCGAACCGGGACAGGGGGCGCGGAGACCCAGTACTTC.

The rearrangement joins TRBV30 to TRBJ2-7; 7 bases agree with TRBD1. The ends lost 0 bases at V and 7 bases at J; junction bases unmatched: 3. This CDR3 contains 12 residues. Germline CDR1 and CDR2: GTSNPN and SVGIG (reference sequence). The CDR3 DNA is TGTGCCTGGAGTGTGAGGGGGCAGGAGCAGTACTTC. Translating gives CAWSVRGQEQYF. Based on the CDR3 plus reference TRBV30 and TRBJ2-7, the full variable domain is SQTIHQWPATLVQPVGSPLSLECTVEGTSNPNLYWYRQAAGRGLQLLFYSVGIGQISSEVPQNLSASRPQDRQFILSSKKLLLSDSGFYLCAWSVRGQEQYFGPGTRLTVT.

The CDR3 spells CASSETGLGENIQYF. DNA of the CDR3: TGTGCCAGCAGTGAGACAGGGTTGGGTGAAAACATTCAGTACTTC. This chain links TRBV6-1 with TRBJ2-4; 7 positions match TRBD1. After removal of 3 bases from V and 5 bases from J, the junction contained 7 bases not matched to a gene. CDR1 is MNHNS and CDR2 is SASEGT in the germline V gene. This CDR3 is built from 15 residues.

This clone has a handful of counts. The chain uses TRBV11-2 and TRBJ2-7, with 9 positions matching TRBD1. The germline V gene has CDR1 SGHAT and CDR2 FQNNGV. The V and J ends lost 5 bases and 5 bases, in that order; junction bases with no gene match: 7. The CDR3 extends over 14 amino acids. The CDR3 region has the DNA TGTGCCAGCAGCATAACCGGGACAGGGCACGAGCAGTACTTC. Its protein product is CASSITGTGHEQYF.

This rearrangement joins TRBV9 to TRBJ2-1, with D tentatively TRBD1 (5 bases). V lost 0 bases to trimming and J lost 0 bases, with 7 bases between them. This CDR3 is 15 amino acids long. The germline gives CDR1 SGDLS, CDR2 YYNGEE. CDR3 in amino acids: CASSVVGASYNEQFF. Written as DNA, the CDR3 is TGTGCCAGCAGCGTAGTAGGGGCCTCCTACAATGAGCAGTTCTTC.

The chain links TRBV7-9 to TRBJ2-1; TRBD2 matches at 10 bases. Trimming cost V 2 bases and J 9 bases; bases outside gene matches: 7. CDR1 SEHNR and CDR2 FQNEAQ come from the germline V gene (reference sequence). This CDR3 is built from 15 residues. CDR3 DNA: TGTGCCAGCAGCTTAATGAGCGGGGGGGCTTTTGAGCAGTTCTTC. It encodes CASSLMSGGAFEQFF. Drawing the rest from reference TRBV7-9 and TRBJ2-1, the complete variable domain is DTGVSQNPRHKITKRGQNVTFRCDPISEHNRLYWYRQTLGQGPEFLTYFQNEAQLEKSRLLSDRFSAERPKGSFSTLEIQRTEQGDSAMYLCASSLMSGGAFEQFFGPGTRLTVL.

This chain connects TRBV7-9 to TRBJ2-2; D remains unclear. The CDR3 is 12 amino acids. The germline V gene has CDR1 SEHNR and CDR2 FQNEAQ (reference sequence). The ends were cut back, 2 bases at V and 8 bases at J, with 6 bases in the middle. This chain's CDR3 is CASSLLGGELFF. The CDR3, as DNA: TGTGCCAGCAGCTTACTCGGGGGGGAGCTGTTTTTT.

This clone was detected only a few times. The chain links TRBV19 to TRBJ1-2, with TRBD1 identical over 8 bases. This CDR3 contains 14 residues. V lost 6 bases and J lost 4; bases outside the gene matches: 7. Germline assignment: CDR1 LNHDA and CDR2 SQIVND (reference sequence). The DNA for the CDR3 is TGTGCCAGTAGCCTAAGGACAGGGCTCTATGGCTACACCTTC. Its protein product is CASSLRTGLYGYTF.

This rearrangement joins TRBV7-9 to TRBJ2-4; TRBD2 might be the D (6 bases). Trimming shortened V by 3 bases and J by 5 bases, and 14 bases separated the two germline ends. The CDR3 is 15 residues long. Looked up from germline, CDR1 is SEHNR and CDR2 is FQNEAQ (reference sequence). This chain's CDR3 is CASSFFRGVQNIQYF. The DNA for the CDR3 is TGTGCCAGCAGCTTTTTCCGCGGGGTTCAAAACATTCAGTACTTC.

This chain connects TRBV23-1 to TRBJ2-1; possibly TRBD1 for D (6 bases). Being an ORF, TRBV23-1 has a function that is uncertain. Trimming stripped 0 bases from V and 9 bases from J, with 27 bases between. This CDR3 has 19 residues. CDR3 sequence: CASSQSGQGLFFGTVEQFF. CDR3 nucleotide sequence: TGCGCCAGCAGTCAATCGGGGCAGGGGCTCTTCTTCGGTACGGTTGAGCAGTTCTTC.

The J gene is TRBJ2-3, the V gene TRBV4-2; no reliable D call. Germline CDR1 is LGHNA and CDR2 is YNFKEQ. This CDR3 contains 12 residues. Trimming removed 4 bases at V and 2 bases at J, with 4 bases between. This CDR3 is CASSLSTDTQYF. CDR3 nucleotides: TGTGCCAGCAGCCTCTCCACAGATACGCAGTATTTT.

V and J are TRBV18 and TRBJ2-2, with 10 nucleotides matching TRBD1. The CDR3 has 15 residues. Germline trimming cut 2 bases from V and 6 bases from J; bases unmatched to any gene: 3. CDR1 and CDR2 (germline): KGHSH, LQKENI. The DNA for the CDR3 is TGTGCCAGCTCACCAAGAGGGACAGGGGCCGGGGAGCTGTTTTTT. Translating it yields CASSPRGTGAGELFF.

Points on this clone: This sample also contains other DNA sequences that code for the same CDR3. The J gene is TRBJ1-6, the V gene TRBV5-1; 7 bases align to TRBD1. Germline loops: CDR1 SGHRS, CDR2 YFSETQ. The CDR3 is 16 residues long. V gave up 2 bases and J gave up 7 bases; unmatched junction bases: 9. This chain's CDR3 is CASSFGGGLGNSPLHF. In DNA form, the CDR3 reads TGCGCCAGCAGCTTTGGAGGGGGCCTTGGGAATTCACCCCTCCACTTT. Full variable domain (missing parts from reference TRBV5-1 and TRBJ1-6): KAGVTQTPRYLIKTRGQQVTLSCSPISGHRSVSWYQQTPGQGLQFLFEYFSETQRNKGNFPGRFSGRQFSNSRSEMNVSTLELGDSALYLCASSFGGGLGNSPLHFGNGTRLTVT.